These 23 T cell receptor beta chains came from one sample sequenced in a study of blood T cell repertoires in COVID-19. The repertoire was sequenced with immunoSEQ multiplex PCR; TCRdb's copy has only in-frame clones and lacks some. The repertoire holds about 400,000 clones, with about 89% as singletons. Sequenced: peripheral blood. The receptors were gathered from a man aged 40-55 years with acute or convalescent COVID-19.

The chain is built from TRBV5-4 and TRBJ1-1, with TRBD1 matching over 8 bases. The ends lost 2 bases at V and 6 bases at J; junction bases unmatched: 9. This CDR3 region has 15 residues. Germline-derived CDR1 and CDR2 are SGHNT and YYREEE (reference sequence). CDR3 nucleotide sequence: TGTGCCAGCAGCTTCCAGTCAGGGGGCGCTTCTGAAGCTTTCTTT. It translates to CASSFQSGGASEAFF. The full variable domain, with the rest looked up from reference TRBV5-4 and TRBJ1-1, is ETGVTQSPTHLIKTRGQQVTLRCSSQSGHNTVSWYQQALGQGPQFIFQYYREEENGRGNFPPRFSGLQFPNYSSELNVNALELDDSALYLCASSFQSGGASEAFFGQGTRLTVV.

This clone was recorded once. The chain is built from TRBV7-8 and TRBJ2-1, with 15 bases aligning to TRBD2. This CDR3 spans 18 amino acids. Germline V gene lookup returns CDR1 SGHVS and CDR2 FQNEAQ. Losses at the gene ends were 4 bases for V and 4 bases for J; bases not matched to a gene: 8. The CDR3 reads CASSYKGTSGGLYNEQFF. In nucleotides, the CDR3 is TGTGCCAGCAGCTACAAAGGGACTAGCGGGGGGTTGTACAATGAGCAGTTCTTC.

J is TRBJ2-1 and V is TRBV9; 7 bases are a match to TRBD2. The CDR3 is 15 residues long. Trimming took 2 bases from V and 3 from J; bases not matched to a gene: 5. CDR1 and CDR2 from the germline V gene are SGDLS and YYNGEE. The DNA for the CDR3 is TGTGCCAGCAGCGTCTGGGACTACGTCTACAATGAGCAGTTCTTC. It specifies CASSVWDYVYNEQFF.

The gene calls are TRBV11-2 and TRBJ1-6; no reliable D call. The CDR3 has 15 residues. Looked up from germline, CDR1 is SGHAT and CDR2 is FQNNGV. The V end was cut by 3 bases, the J end by 13 bases, with 19 bases between. CDR3 nucleotide sequence: TGTGCCAGCAGCTTGTCGCGGCGGGAGAACGCGCCCCTCCACTTT. It is translated as CASSLSRRENAPLHF.

The J gene is TRBJ2-1, the V gene TRBV3-1 (or the pseudogene TRBV3-2), with 10 bases identical to TRBD1. Germline trimming cut 3 bases from V and 3 bases from J; bases unmatched to any gene: 2. The CDR3 loop spans 15 amino acids. Germline CDR1 reads LGHDT; CDR2 reads YNNKEL (reference sequence). In nucleotides, the CDR3 is TGTGCCAGCAGCCAGACAGGGGGCTTCTACAATGAGCAGTTCTTC. Protein product: CASSQTGGFYNEQFF.

CDR3 region: CATSPRDTQYF. CDR3 bases: TGTGCCACCAGCCCCCGGGATACGCAGTATTTT. The genes are TRBV15 and TRBJ2-3, with D unresolved. The CDR3 is 11 residues long. Germline V gene lookup returns CDR1 LNHNV and CDR2 YYDKDF (reference sequence). V lost 5 bases to trimming and J lost 6 bases, with 6 bases between them.

V usage is TRBV3-1 (or the pseudogene TRBV3-2) and J usage is TRBJ2-2; no reliable D call. Germline V CDR1 and CDR2: LGHDT, YNNKEL (reference sequence). The V end lost 0 bases, the J end lost 6 bases, and 20 bases lay between the germline ends. This CDR3 contains 18 residues. CDR3 bases: TGTGCCAGCAGCCAAGATCGGGTAGTCTTTTCTTCGCCCGGGGAGCTGTTTTTT. Translating it yields CASSQDRVVFSSPGELFF.

The chain couples TRBV2 to TRBJ1-2; TRBD1 is a possible D gene (6 bases). Germline V gives CDR1 SNHLY, CDR2 FYNNEI. V was pared by 7 bases and J by 4 bases, with 16 bases between. CDR3 length: 14 residues. The CDR3 sequence is CASTMTGPTYGYTF. DNA of the CDR3: TGTGCCAGCACCATGACAGGACCAACCTATGGCTACACCTTC.

CDR3 DNA sequence: TGTGCCAGCAGCGTACAGGGGAGGAGCACTGAAGCTTTCTTT. Translating gives CASSVQGRSTEAFF. V and J are TRBV13 and TRBJ1-1; TRBD1 aligns across 7 bases. Germline lookup yields CDR1 PRHDT and CDR2 FYEKMQ (reference sequence). V shed 5 bases and J 4 bases; nucleotides not matched to a gene: 7. The CDR3 consists of 14 residues.

This chain joins TRBV27 and TRBJ2-7, with 10 bases lining up with TRBD2. The V gene's germline CDR1 is MNHEY and CDR2 SMNVEV (reference sequence). This CDR3 region has 17 residues. Trimming cost V 5 bases and J 2 bases; bases outside gene matches: 12. DNA of the CDR3: TGTGCCAGCAGTCCCACAGCGGGGGGGCTTAGAGCCTACGAGCAGTACTTC. The encoded protein is CASSPTAGGLRAYEQYF.

V gene TRBV9 combines with J gene TRBJ2-2; perhaps TRBD1 as D (5 bases). The CDR3 is made up of 16 amino acids. The V and J ends lost 4 bases and 0 bases respectively, with 13 bases between them. Germline assignment: CDR1 SGDLS and CDR2 YYNGEE. DNA for the CDR3: TGTGCCAGCAGCCTCCGGACAAGTGCGAACACCGGGGAGCTGTTTTTT. Translating gives CASSLRTSANTGELFF.

The chain combines TRBV5-4 with TRBJ2-7; a possible D gene is TRBD1 (6 bases). The CDR3 sequence is 13 residues long. V was trimmed by 4 bases and J by 5 bases, leaving 13 bases between them. CDR1 SGHNT and CDR2 YYREEE come from the germline V gene (reference sequence). The CDR3, as DNA: TGTGCCAGCAGCCCCCAGGGGAGTAACGAGCAGTACTTC. Protein sequence: CASSPQGSNEQYF.

The J gene is TRBJ1-6, the V gene TRBV5-4; the match to TRBD1 covers 9 bases. CDR1 is SGHNT and CDR2 is YYREEE in the germline V gene (reference sequence). V lost 5 bases, J lost 7 bases, and 7 bases stayed unmatched. The CDR3 runs 15 residues. The CDR3 DNA follows: TGTGCCAGCAGTAAAGCCGGGACAGGGAATTCACCCCTCCACTTT. Residues: CASSKAGTGNSPLHF.

The rearrangement joins TRBV18 to TRBJ1-5; possible D gene TRBD1, 6 bases. CDR1 is KGHSH, CDR2 LQKENI, per germline. This CDR3 is 15 amino acids long. The ends were cut back, 6 bases at V and 4 bases at J, with 16 bases in the middle. CDR3 sequence reads: CASSPTGGRNQPQHF. CDR3 sequence (DNA): TGTGCCAGCTCCCCCACGGGGGGCCGTAATCAGCCCCAGCATTTT.

V and J are TRBV24-1 and TRBJ2-1, with 13 bases aligning to TRBD2. CDR3 length: 19 residues. Germline V gene data show CDR1 as KGHDR and CDR2 as SFDVKD. V gave up 3 bases and J gave up 4 bases; unmatched junction bases: 11. The DNA for the CDR3 is TGTGCCACCAGTGATACCAGACAGGGACTAGCGGGAATTTACAATGAGCAGTTCTTC. It specifies CATSDTRQGLAGIYNEQFF.

The chain uses TRBV28 and TRBJ1-5, with D hard to call. The CDR3 is 14 amino acids. The germline gives CDR1 MDHEN, CDR2 SYDVKM. The CDR3 sequence is CGTRNSGFVSPQHF. The CDR3 DNA sequence: TGTGGAACGAGGAATTCGGGGTTTGTCTCGCCCCAGCATTTT.

The chain uses TRBV7-2 and TRBJ2-5; a possible D gene is TRBD1 (6 bases). V lost 5 bases, J lost 5 bases, and 12 bases lay in between. This CDR3 spans 13 amino acids. In germline, CDR1 is SGHTA, CDR2 FQGNSA. CDR3 residues: CASSTFRGETQYF. CDR3 sequence (DNA): TGTGCCAGCAGCACGTTTAGGGGGGAGACCCAGTACTTC.

The chain links TRBV5-6 to TRBJ2-7; 7 bases fit TRBD2. Germline V gives CDR1 SGHDT, CDR2 YYEEEE. Trimming cost V 1 base and J 6 bases; bases outside gene matches: 7. The CDR3 has 14 residues. Written as DNA, the CDR3 is TGTGCCAGCAGCTTGTTGGCTAGCGGTGGCGAGCAGTACTTC. Translation: CASSLLASGGEQYF.

This chain uses TRBV5-6 with TRBJ2-1; D not certain. Germline CDR1 SGHDT, CDR2 YYEEEE. Trimming cost V 2 bases and J 6 bases, with 3 bases left between them. CDR3 length: 11 residues. The CDR3 region has the DNA TGTGCCAGCAGCTTCATCAATGAGCAGTTCTTC. Protein: CASSFINEQFF.

This chain uses TRBV18 with TRBJ2-3, with a possible D match to TRBD1 (5 bases). V was trimmed by 2 bases and J by 1 base, leaving 7 bases between them. Germline V gene sequence: CDR1 KGHSH, CDR2 LQKENI. The CDR3 is made up of 14 amino acids. The CDR3 DNA sequence: TGTGCCAGCTCACCAGAAGGGGGCACAGATACGCAGTATTTT. It codes for CASSPEGGTDTQYF.

This clone is medium-sized by share. Within the sample, other DNA sequences also encode this same CDR3. The chain employs TRBV20-1 and TRBJ2-7; the D is unclear. The germline CDR1 and CDR2 sequences are DFQATT and SNEGSKA (reference sequence). CDR3 length: 11 residues. V lost 3 bases and J lost 5, with 8 bases in between. CDR3 amino acids: CSARKENEQYF. CDR3 nucleotides: TGCAGTGCTAGGAAGGAGAACGAGCAGTACTTC.

The chain links TRBV11-2 to TRBJ1-1; tentatively, D is TRBD1 (6 bases). V was pared by 0 bases and J by 0 bases, with 8 bases between. The CDR3 spans 15 residues. Germline loops: CDR1 SGHAT, CDR2 FQNNGV. The CDR3 DNA follows: TGTGCCAGCAGCTTAGAAGGGGGTCTGAACACTGAAGCTTTCTTT. This gives the protein CASSLEGGLNTEAFF.

The chain couples TRBV28 to TRBJ1-2, with 9 nucleotides matching TRBD1. The J segment lost 4 bases and the V segment lost 2 bases, leaving 5 bases of the junction unmatched. The CDR3 totals 15 residues. From germline, CDR1 is MDHEN and CDR2 SYDVKM. DNA for the CDR3: TGTGCCAGCAGTTTAAACAGGGGGCCGGGCTATGGCTACACCTTC. Translated: CASSLNRGPGYGYTF.